The 29 T cell receptor beta chains reported below all come from one sample, sequenced in a study of molecular identifiers for immune sequencing clone quantification. Each CDR3 protein gets one entry after TCRdb re-called the PCR reads with MiXCR. Altogether around 470,000 distinct CDR3 sequences are present, about 21% being singletons, with the ten largest covering around 0.86%. The sequenced sample consisted of naive CD8+ T cells from blood, with Jurkat cell RNA spiked in. The subset denotes: FACS-sorted CD8+CD4-CCR7+CD45RA+ naive T cells. The receptors here all came from a human donor in good health. Some libraries in this study had Jurkat cell RNA spiked in.

In its sample, this clonotype was seen many times. The chain employs TRBV5-1 and TRBJ1-1; D is unresolved. Germline lookup yields CDR1 SGHRS and CDR2 YFSETQ. This CDR3 has 14 amino acids. Trimming took off 0 bases at V and 6 bases at J, with 12 bases between the two ends. The CDR3 DNA reads as TGCGCCAGCAGCTTGGTAACGGTCGGGGCTGAAGCTTTCTTT. As protein: CASSLVTVGAEAFF.

The chain uses TRBV7-9 and TRBJ2-3; a possible D gene is TRBD1 (5 bases). This CDR3 is built from 15 residues. Germline CDR1 SEHNR, CDR2 FQNEAQ (reference sequence). Trimming cost V 2 bases and J 4 bases, with 13 bases left between them. CDR3 in DNA: TGTGCCAGCAGCTTAAGTCAGGGTTTCCCAGATACGCAGTATTTT. Translated, it gives CASSLSQGFPDTQYF. The entire variable domain, with the rest obtained from reference TRBV7-9 and TRBJ2-3, is as follows: DTGVSQNPRHKITKRGQNVTFRCDPISEHNRLYWYRQTLGQGPEFLTYFQNEAQLEKSRLLSDRFSAERPKGSFSTLEIQRTEQGDSAMYLCASSLSQGFPDTQYFGPGTRLTVL.

This clonotype showed up just a few times. The genes are TRBV20-1 and TRBJ2-7; perhaps TRBD1 as D (5 bases). Germline V gene sequence: CDR1 DFQATT, CDR2 SNEGSKA (reference sequence). The V end lost 4 bases, the J end lost 2 bases, and 15 bases lay between the germline ends. The CDR3 length is 14 residues. This CDR3 is CSATTEIGAYEQYF. The CDR3 bases are TGCAGTGCTACGACGGAGATAGGGGCCTACGAGCAGTACTTC.

The V and J genes are TRBV27 and TRBJ2-7, with D unresolved. V lost 4 bases to trimming and J lost 2 bases, with 15 bases between them. CDR3 size: 15 residues. Germline V gene sequence: CDR1 MNHEY, CDR2 SMNVEV (reference sequence). DNA for the CDR3: TGTGCCAGCAGTTCCGTTGCGCGGACGACCTACGAGCAGTACTTC. Translated, it gives CASSSVARTTYEQYF.

The genes are TRBV7-2 and TRBJ2-1, with D perhaps matching TRBD2 (5 bases). The germline CDR1 and CDR2 sequences are SGHTA and FQGNSA. CDR3 length: 15 residues. V was cut by 3 bases and J by 5 bases, with 14 bases left in between. This CDR3 is CASSFSGSLHNEQFF. The CDR3 DNA follows: TGTGCCAGCAGCTTTTCGGGGTCCTTACACAATGAGCAGTTCTTC.

The chain uses TRBV27 and TRBJ1-1; TRBD1 matches at 8 bases. V shed 10 bases, J shed 1 base, and the junction held 5 bases outside the gene matches. There are 13 residues in the CDR3. Germline values: CDR1 MNHEY, CDR2 SMNVEV (reference sequence). CDR3 in DNA: TGTGCCACAGGGGGCCTTGAGAACACTGAAGCTTTCTTT. Its protein is CATGGLENTEAFF.

A few counts support this clonotype. The genes are TRBV19 and TRBJ1-1, with TRBD1 matching over 8 bases. The junction had 5 bases not matched to a gene; V was cut back by 5 bases and J by 0 bases. CDR3 length: 15 amino acids. Germline assignment: CDR1 LNHDA and CDR2 SQIVND (reference sequence). The CDR3 spells CASSEGQAMNTEAFF. The CDR3 nucleotides are TGTGCCAGTAGTGAGGGACAGGCCATGAACACTGAAGCTTTCTTT.

As for this clonotype: This may come from a read error, since a much larger clone is one base off. The chain combines TRBV7-4 with TRBJ1-1; no clear D. Looked up from germline, CDR1 is SGHVT and CDR2 is SQSDAQ. This CDR3 comprises 9 residues. CDR3 in DNA: TGTACCACTAACACTGAAGCTTTCTTT. Its protein is CTTNTEAFF.

The chain carries TRBV12-5 and TRBJ2-2; D is unresolved. Trimming took 2 bases from V and 2 from J, leaving 12 bases between them. This CDR3 has 16 residues. Germline V gives CDR1 LGHNT, CDR2 FRNRAP. The CDR3 nucleotides are TGTGCTAGTGGTTTGCTGACCACACTCAACACCGGGGAGCTGTTTTTT. Translation gives CASGLLTTLNTGELFF.

The table lists this clonotype with many counts. This chain joins TRBV5-6 and TRBJ1-5; 10 nucleotides line up with TRBD1. V gave up 5 bases and J gave up 2 bases; unmatched junction bases: 4. Germline values: CDR1 SGHDT, CDR2 YYEEEE. The CDR3 is 15 amino acids. The CDR3 loop reads CASSYGTGGNQPQHF. The DNA of the CDR3 is TGTGCCAGCAGTTACGGGACAGGGGGCAATCAGCCCCAGCATTTT.

This clonotype showed up many times. The rearrangement uses TRBV28 and TRBJ2-7, with TRBD2 identical over 8 bases. Germline lookup yields CDR1 MDHEN and CDR2 SYDVKM. V gave up 1 base and J gave up 2 bases; unmatched junction bases: 4. This CDR3 contains 15 residues. The CDR3 sequence: CASSLFAGGPYEQYF. The CDR3 DNA reads as TGTGCCAGCAGTTTATTTGCGGGAGGCCCCTACGAGCAGTACTTC. The whole variable domain, filled in from reference TRBV28 and TRBJ2-7, reads DVKVTQSSRYLVKRTGEKVFLECVQDMDHENMFWYRQDPGLGLRLIYFSYDVKMKEKGDIPEGYSVSREKKERFSLILESASTNQTSMYLCASSLFAGGPYEQYFGPGTRLTVT.

The V gene is TRBV10-3, the J gene TRBJ2-1, with 7 bases identical to TRBD1. Germline-derived CDR1 and CDR2 are ENHRY and SYGVKD. The CDR3 has 15 residues. After removal of 6 bases from V and 0 bases from J, the junction contained 5 bases not matched to a gene. The CDR3 DNA sequence: TGTGCCATCAGACCGGGACAGAGCTCCTACAATGAGCAGTTCTTC. Residues: CAIRPGQSSYNEQFF.

This clonotype has a count of ten or more. The J gene is TRBJ1-1, the V gene TRBV6-1; 8 bases match TRBD1. The CDR3 covers 17 residues. V was clipped by 3 bases and J by 5 bases; unmatched bases: 14. Germline CDR1 MNHNS, CDR2 SASEGT. The CDR3 bases are TGTGCCAGCAGTGATCCTTTCGCAGGGGGCGCAGGGACTGAAGCTTTCTTT. Its protein product is CASSDPFAGGAGTEAFF.

The rearrangement links TRBV20-1 to TRBJ2-7; 8 bases align to TRBD1. Germline assignment: CDR1 DFQATT and CDR2 SNEGSKA (reference sequence). Trimming took 0 bases from V and 9 from J; bases not matched to a gene: 13. The CDR3 sequence is 15 residues long. The CDR3: CSARDLGQGGMWQYF. DNA for the CDR3: TGCAGTGCTAGAGATTTAGGACAGGGTGGTATGTGGCAGTACTTC.

The CDR3 bases are TGTGCCATCAGTGAGTCGATCGGGGGCGGTGGGACTGAAGCTTTCTTT. It is translated as CAISESIGGGGTEAFF. This chain uses TRBV10-3 with TRBJ1-1; D might be TRBD1 (6 bases). Between the trimmed V and J ends, which lost 0 bases and 5 bases, there was a span of 16 bases. Germline-derived CDR1 and CDR2 are ENHRY and SYGVKD. The length of the CDR3 is 16 residues.

The chain combines TRBV11-2 with TRBJ2-1; 7 bases agree with TRBD2. Looked up from germline, CDR1 is SGHAT and CDR2 is FQNNGV. This CDR3 is built from 18 residues. After removal of 2 bases from V and 8 bases from J, the junction contained 18 bases not matched to a gene. CDR3 nucleotides: TGTGCCAGCAGCTTATCCCCGGGGTGGCGGGAGCATCGGGATGAGCAGTTCTTC. Translation: CASSLSPGWREHRDEQFF.

This clonotype has more than one count but fewer than ten. The junction and the germline gene differ at one end; a read error may be behind it. This chain joins TRBV9 and TRBJ2-7, with 9 bases aligning to TRBD1. The CDR3 spans 14 residues. Germline assignment: CDR1 SGDLS and CDR2 YYNGEE. CDR3: CAGSLGGQGYEQYF. CDR3 DNA sequence: TGTGCCGGCAGCCTGGGGGGACAGGGCTACGAGCAGTACTTC.

At least ten counts were recorded for this clonotype. This chain uses TRBV4-3 with TRBJ2-7; TRBD1 matches at 9 bases. Germline CDR1 LGHNA, CDR2 YSLEER. The CDR3 has 15 amino acids. V was clipped by 0 bases and J by 0 bases; unmatched bases: 0. CDR3 in DNA: TGCGCCAGCAGCCAAGAGGGACAGGGCTCCTACGAGCAGTACTTC. Its protein product is CASSQEGQGSYEQYF.

The rearrangement uses TRBV7-8 and TRBJ2-1; D gene unclear. Germline CDR1 SGHVS, CDR2 FQNEAQ. The CDR3 extends over 17 amino acids. The V end lost 3 bases, the J end lost 0 bases, and 15 bases lay between the germline ends. The CDR3 coding sequence is TGTGCCAGCAGCTTTCTTGGCGCGAAGAGCTCCTACAATGAGCAGTTCTTC. It codes for CASSFLGAKSSYNEQFF.

This clonotype came up a few times. The genes are TRBV5-3 and TRBJ1-1; D is perhaps TRBD1 (6 bases). TRBV5-3 is annotated as an ORF whose role is uncertain. The CDR3 totals 15 residues. Trimming removed 8 bases at V and 3 bases at J, with 20 bases between. The CDR3 DNA is TGTGCCAGCAGCATCGACAGGACTATGTACACTGAAGCTTTCTTT. This sequence encodes CASSIDRTMYTEAFF.

In its sample, this clonotype was seen many times. The rearrangement joins TRBV7-2 to TRBJ1-1; 7 nucleotides line up with TRBD1. Germline V CDR1 and CDR2: SGHTA, FQGNSA. There are 14 residues in the CDR3. V was pared by 3 bases and J by 3 bases, with 4 bases of the junction left unmatched. The CDR3 DNA follows: TGTGCCAGCAGCTTCCTTGGGACAGACACTGAAGCTTTCTTT. As protein: CASSFLGTDTEAFF.

Remarks on this clonotype: Compared with germline, one end of the junction differs, possibly owing to a read error. The chain links TRBV4-3 to TRBJ1-5; TRBD1 agrees at 11 bases. CDR3 length equals 17 residues. From germline, CDR1 is LGHNA and CDR2 YSLEER. The CDR3 is CASSQELDRGLGQPQHF. CDR3 in DNA: TGCGCCAGCAGTCAAGAATTGGACAGGGGGCTGGGCCAGCCCCAGCATTTT.

J is TRBJ2-5 and V is TRBV9; D is ambiguous. Deletions cut 3 bases from V and 1 base from J, with 7 bases between. The germline CDR1 and CDR2 sequences are SGDLS and YYNGEE. This CDR3 is 13 amino acids long. This CDR3 is CASSDAIQETQYF. CDR3 DNA sequence: TGTGCCAGCAGCGACGCGATCCAAGAGACCCAGTACTTC.

The rearrangement joins TRBV19 to TRBJ2-7, with 10 bases identical to TRBD2. V lost 4 bases to trimming and J lost 5 bases; unmatched junction nucleotides: 8. This CDR3 spans 15 amino acids. The germline V gene has CDR1 LNHDA and CDR2 SQIVND (reference sequence). The CDR3 spells CASSTAGGLLDEQYF. CDR3 sequence (DNA): TGTGCCAGTAGTACAGCGGGGGGGCTTCTTGACGAGCAGTACTTC. Drawing the rest from reference TRBV19 and TRBJ2-7, the complete variable domain is DGGITQSPKYLFRKEGQNVTLSCEQNLNHDAMYWYRQDPGQGLRLIYYSQIVNDFQKGDIAEGYSVSREKKESFPLTVTSAQKNPTAFYLCASSTAGGLLDEQYFGPGTRLTVT.

This clonotype was found a few times. V and J are TRBV12-5 and TRBJ1-1, with D uncertain. V was trimmed by 1 base and J by 0 bases, leaving 6 bases between them. The CDR3 is made up of 14 amino acids. Germline loops: CDR1 LGHNT, CDR2 FRNRAP. CDR3 DNA: TGTGCTAGTGGTTTGGGACCGTTGAACACTGAAGCTTTCTTT. Translation gives CASGLGPLNTEAFF.

This clonotype came up many times. The chain combines TRBV20-1 with TRBJ2-3, with 14 positions matching TRBD2. The length of the CDR3 is 15 residues. CDR1 DFQATT and CDR2 SNEGSKA come from the germline V gene (reference sequence). With 3 bases clipped from V and 4 bases from J, the junction kept 3 bases outside the gene matches. The CDR3 DNA follows: TGCAGTGCTAGGCGACTAGCGGGAGGGCCAGATACGCAGTATTTT. This sequence encodes CSARRLAGGPDTQYF.

This clonotype was recorded many times. This sequence joins TRBV2 and TRBJ1-2; D not certain. Germline V gives CDR1 SNHLY, CDR2 FYNNEI. The CDR3 runs to 13 residues. Between the trimmed V and J ends, which lost 0 bases and 4 bases, there was a span of 6 bases. CDR3 residues: CASSEAPGYGYTF. The DNA for the CDR3 is TGTGCCAGCAGTGAAGCCCCAGGCTATGGCTACACCTTC.

The chain's CDR3 is CASSYDRGNTGELFF. The CDR3 DNA reads as TGTGCCAGCAGCTACGACAGGGGGAACACCGGGGAGCTGTTTTTT. The chain employs TRBV7-3 and TRBJ2-2, with 8 positions matching TRBD1. This CDR3 has 15 amino acids. Germline V lookup: CDR1 SGHTA, CDR2 FQGTGA. Germline trimming cut 4 bases from V and 1 base from J; bases unmatched to any gene: 2. The whole variable domain, filled in from reference TRBV7-3 and TRBJ2-2, reads GAGVSQTPSNKVTEKGKYVELRCDPISGHTALYWYRQSLGQGPEFLIYFQGTGAADDSGLPNDRFFAVRPEGSVSTLKIQRTERGDSAVYLCASSYDRGNTGELFFGEGSRLTVL.

Remarks on this clonotype: This sequence is one base from a far larger clone and is likely a read error. This chain links TRBV4-1 with TRBJ1-1; 11 nucleotides line up with TRBD1. CDR3 length: 15 amino acids. The germline gives CDR1 MGHRA, CDR2 YSYEKL. This CDR3 is CAGSLGQGANTEAFF. In DNA, the CDR3 is TGCGCCGGCAGCCTCGGACAGGGGGCGAACACTGAAGCTTTCTTT.